The entry that follows covers one T cell receptor (beta chain) sequence. This clonotype was counted only a few times. Its antigen is not yet known. No per-base quality is available; no much larger clone lies one base away. The CDR3 holds 12 amino acids from the cysteine to the phenylalanine. This entry keeps only the CDR3 DNA: 36 bases, framed from base 1. Reading the germline V gene gives CDR1 MNHEY and CDR2 SVGEGT. The junction shows trimming of 4 bases on V and 4 bases on J, plus 7 bases between the germline ends. Sequencing instrument: Illumina HiSeq 1500. Through fastp at Q25 and MiXCR, TCRdb rebuilt clones from the public reads, retaining in-frame beta chains. Every distinct CDR3 protein forms one entry, paired with its most common genes and DNA. A total of roughly 310,000 distinct CDR3 sequences appear in this sample, 15% to 20% of them only once. The top ten constitute about 11% of the sample.

The data belong to a study of T cell repertoires in cytomegalovirus infection (dated by TCRdb to the late 2010s). In the study overall: Donor HLA type was relevant to the analysis, because carriage of CMV infection together with the matching HLA type was indicated by public TCR beta signatures. Here is what the overall study found, with its caveats: The ex vivo response was dominated by HLA-C-restricted CMV-specific TCR beta clonotypes, which also provided the single most frequent clonotype in two of eight donors. In both this cohort and an independent roughly 330-donor cohort, the cumulative frequency of public TCR beta family members distinguished carriers of CMV infection plus the relevant HLA type.

This TCR was recovered from a human donor in good health (CMV status not recorded). Some clones in this sample may be carry-over from other donors' samples. Sequences were obtained from PBMCs. The receptor chain draws on TRBV6-2 or TRBV6-3 and TRBJ1-1, with the D segment identity uncertain. For the CDR3, the sequence is CASSSSITEAFF. The sequenced DNA: TGTGCCAGCAGTTCCTCTATCACTGAAGCTTTCTTT.